These 19 T cell receptor beta chains share one sample of origin, sequenced in a study of blood T cells in healthy people across ages. Alongside a J-beta primer mix, a sample-barcoded 5' primer served in a second PCR lasting about 7 to 12 cycles. TCRdb fed the 5' RACE reads into MiXCR, producing one record per CDR3 protein. The sample carries roughly 1.5 million distinct CDR3 sequences, about 45% recorded once. The sequenced sample consisted of blood. The receptor set was obtained from a young woman in good health.

This sequence joins TRBV4-3 and TRBJ2-3; D might be TRBD2 (6 bases). The CDR3 runs to 16 residues. Trimming took 0 bases from V and 4 from J, leaving 14 bases between them. Germline CDR1 LGHNA, CDR2 YSLEER. DNA of the CDR3: TGCGCCAGCAGCCAAGATTGGCGGGGACTCTCAGATACGCAGTATTTT. Its translation is CASSQDWRGLSDTQYF.

The chain joins TRBV20-1 to TRBJ2-7, with D perhaps matching TRBD1 or TRBD2 (5 bases each). V gave up 0 bases and J gave up 2 bases, with 11 bases separating them. The CDR3 spans 14 residues. Germline V CDR1 and CDR2: DFQATT, SNEGSKA (reference sequence). The DNA for the CDR3 is TGCAGTGCTAGAGACAGGGAGTTTCCCTACGAGCAGTACTTC. Translated: CSARDREFPYEQYF.

The rearrangement links TRBV20-1 to TRBJ2-5; 12 bases match TRBD2. This CDR3 region has 16 residues. In germline, CDR1 is DFQATT, CDR2 SNEGSKA (reference sequence). Trimming at V came to 3 bases and at J to 5 bases, leaving 10 bases not matched to a gene. This CDR3 reads CSASMLAGGPRETQYF. In DNA, the CDR3 is TGCAGTGCTAGTATGCTAGCGGGAGGGCCTAGGGAGACCCAGTACTTC.

The chain is built from TRBV4-1 and TRBJ1-6, with D uncertain. Trimming cost V 1 base and J 0 bases, with 10 bases left between them. Germline V gene lookup returns CDR1 MGHRA and CDR2 YSYEKL. CDR3 size: 17 residues. The CDR3 here is CASSQAGLSSYNSPLHF. The CDR3 DNA reads as TGCGCCAGCAGCCAAGCGGGGTTGAGCTCCTATAATTCACCCCTCCACTTT.

Ten or more counts support this clonotype. The chain has TRBV2 and TRBJ2-3, with D perhaps TRBD2 (6 bases). Between the trimmed V and J ends, which lost 8 bases and 0 bases, there was a span of 12 bases. The CDR3 extends over 14 amino acids. Germline lookup yields CDR1 SNHLY and CDR2 FYNNEI. The CDR3: CASVASASTDTQYF. The DNA of the CDR3 is TGTGCCAGCGTGGCTAGCGCGAGCACAGATACGCAGTATTTT.

This clonotype was seen more than once but under ten times. The chain recombines TRBV9 with TRBJ2-2, with 10 bases matching TRBD1. CDR3 length equals 14 residues. Germline-derived CDR1 and CDR2 are SGDLS and YYNGEE. After removal of 6 bases from V and 6 bases from J, the junction contained 5 bases not matched to a gene. CDR3 in DNA: TGTGCCAGCAATGACAGGGGGCGCCCCGGGGAGCTGTTTTTT. Encoded protein: CASNDRGRPGELFF.

This chain uses TRBV6-1 with TRBJ2-7; D is undetermined. Trimming removed 6 bases at V and 3 bases at J, with 9 bases between. This CDR3 region has 12 residues. Germline CDR1 MNHNS, CDR2 SASEGT. The CDR3 protein is CASRPSDYEQYF. The CDR3 nucleotides are TGTGCCAGCAGGCCAAGTGACTACGAGCAGTACTTC.

The chain has TRBV29-1 and TRBJ2-1, with TRBD2 as a possible D gene (5 bases). Germline V CDR1 and CDR2: SQVTM, ANQGSEA. Trimming left V 7 bases short and J 6 bases short, with 10 bases between. The CDR3 extends over 11 amino acids. For the CDR3, the DNA is TGCAGCGGTATCGGACTCAATGAGCAGTTCTTC. The encoded protein is CSGIGLNEQFF.

This clonotype was counted a few times. The chain employs TRBV11-2 and TRBJ1-2; TRBD1 aligns across 9 bases. This CDR3 spans 15 amino acids. Germline V gives CDR1 SGHAT, CDR2 FQNNGV. V lost 5 bases to trimming and J lost 4 bases; unmatched junction nucleotides: 8. The CDR3 DNA follows: TGTGCCAGCAGCAACTGGACAGGGGTTTTCTATGGCTACACCTTC. It is translated as CASSNWTGVFYGYTF.

This clonotype was counted a few times. The rearrangement joins TRBV9 to TRBJ2-1, with TRBD1 as a possible D gene (5 bases). V was shortened by 3 bases and J by 0 bases, with 10 bases between the two germline ends. CDR1 is SGDLS and CDR2 is YYNGEE in the germline V gene. The CDR3 spans 15 residues. The CDR3 DNA follows: TGTGCCAGCAGCGACAGGTATAGCTCCTACAATGAGCAGTTCTTC. This codes for CASSDRYSSYNEQFF.

This clonotype was picked up a small number of times. The chain recombines TRBV12-3 or TRBV12-4 with TRBJ2-5, with unresolved D. The J call is doubtful: the DNA matches TRBJ2-1 better. The CDR3 sequence is 12 residues long. The CDR3 DNA follows: TGTGCCAGCAGTTTTGGGCAAGAGACCCAGTTCTTC. Encoded protein: CASSFGQETQFF.

The chain combines TRBV11-2 with TRBJ2-7; TRBD1 matches at 7 bases. J was trimmed by 7 bases and V by 5 bases; bases with no gene match: 14. CDR1 is SGHAT and CDR2 is FQNNGV in the germline V gene. The CDR3 runs to 15 residues. CDR3 nucleotide sequence: TGTGCCAGCAGCGACACAGGGGCAGCCTACAATGAGCAGTACTTC. Its protein product is CASSDTGAAYNEQYF.

This clonotype was counted a few times. The genes are TRBV20-1 and TRBJ1-2; tentative D call: TRBD1 (6 bases). CDR3 length equals 14 residues. From germline, CDR1 is DFQATT and CDR2 SNEGSKA (reference sequence). Trimming took off 5 bases at V and 4 bases at J, with 17 bases between the two ends. The chain's CDR3 is CSAPRSGQSYGYTF. The CDR3 coding sequence is TGCAGTGCTCCCAGATCCGGACAGAGCTATGGCTACACCTTC.

The V and J genes are TRBV7-8 and TRBJ1-3, with 7 bases fitting TRBD1. The CDR3 contains 17 residues. The germline gives CDR1 SGHVS, CDR2 FQNEAQ. V lost 4 bases, J lost 0 bases, and 9 bases stayed unmatched. The CDR3 DNA reads TGTGCCAGCAGCTCCCCGACAGGGTTTAGCTCTGGAAACACCATATATTTT. This sequence encodes CASSSPTGFSSGNTIYF.

This clonotype occurred a few times. V and J are TRBV6-2 or TRBV6-3 and TRBJ2-1; TRBD1 aligns across 7 bases. CDR1 is MNHEY and CDR2 is SVGEGT in the germline V gene. The trim removed 6 bases at V and 0 bases at J, leaving 11 bases unmatched. The CDR3 covers 17 residues. The CDR3 nucleotides read TGTGCCAGCAGCCGACGCCTCAGGGGGAGCTCCTACAATGAGCAGTTCTTC. Its protein product is CASSRRLRGSSYNEQFF.

The table lists this clonotype with a few counts. The V call is TRBV5-1, the J call TRBJ2-1; possible D gene TRBD2, 6 bases. The germline V gene has CDR1 SGHRS and CDR2 YFSETQ. This CDR3 spans 14 amino acids. V was shortened by 9 bases and J by 8 bases, with 21 bases between the two germline ends. For the CDR3, the DNA is TGCGCCACCACCCCAGAGGAGGGGTTTCATGAGCAGTTCTTC. This sequence encodes CATTPEEGFHEQFF. The whole variable domain, remainder taken from reference TRBV5-1 and TRBJ2-1, is KAGVTQTPRYLIKTRGQQVTLSCSPISGHRSVSWYQQTPGQGLQFLFEYFSETQRNKGNFPGRFSGRQFSNSRSEMNVSTLELGDSALYLCATTPEEGFHEQFFGPGTRLTVL.

With regard to this clonotype: Given a much more abundant clone one base away, this may be a read error. The chain carries TRBV6-6 and TRBJ2-7, with D unclear. CDR1 is MNHNY, CDR2 SVGAGI, per germline (reference sequence). V dropped 5 bases and J dropped 7 bases, with 9 bases sitting between them. This CDR3 is built from 11 residues. The DNA of the CDR3 is TGTGCCAGCAGTGCCTTCAATGAGCAGTACTTC. Translation: CASSAFNEQYF.

This clonotype was found many times. V and J are TRBV27 and TRBJ2-3; no definite D call. Germline-derived CDR1 and CDR2 are MNHEY and SMNVEV (reference sequence). V was pared by 0 bases and J by 3 bases, with 13 bases between. The CDR3 has 16 residues. This CDR3 is CASSLSNLARTDTQYF. The CDR3 region has the DNA TGTGCCAGCAGTTTATCGAATTTAGCCCGTACAGATACGCAGTATTTT.

This clonotype was detected a few times. The chain is built from TRBV6-5 and TRBJ2-7, with 12 bases matching TRBD1. The germline CDR1 and CDR2 sequences are MNHEY and SVGAGI. This CDR3 comprises 16 residues. The V segment lost 2 bases and the J segment 7 bases; nucleotides outside the gene matches: 9. The DNA for the CDR3 is TGTGCCAGCAGTTACCTTCCGGGACAGGGGGCCGGTGAGCAGTACTTC. It translates to CASSYLPGQGAGEQYF.